These T cell receptor beta chains were read from a single sample in a study of shared T cell receptors in the human thymus. Clones were sequenced by immunoSEQ multiplex PCR, and TCRdb holds only the in-frame ones, with some missing. The sample carries about 660,000 clones, 70% to 90% recorded once. This sample also belongs to another study, concerning human thymus T cells.

What was sequenced was thymocytes. The origin of the receptors is a boy under two years old with a congenital heart defect. CDR3s include the opening cysteine and the closing phenylalanine or tryptophan. The order of the fields is CDR3 DNA, CDR3 protein, V gene, D gene, J gene, clone size. The D gene is left open where the match is weak. Not every row has a clone size; where given, it reads once, few, many or a size class.

cdr3_nt: TGTGCCAGCAGCTTAGGTTACACAGGAAAACTGTTTTTT
cdr3_aa: CASSLGYTGKLFF
v_call: TRBV7-9
d_call: NA
j_call: TRBJ1-4
clone_size: NA

cdr3_nt: TGTGCCAGTAGTGGGGCAGGAGGGGATCAGCCCCAGCATTTT
cdr3_aa: CASSGAGGDQPQHF
v_call: TRBV19
d_call: NA
j_call: TRBJ1-5
clone_size: NA

cdr3_nt: TGTGCCAGCAGCCTCAGGGGGGAAGCTTTCTTT
cdr3_aa: CASSLRGEAFF
v_call: TRBV13
d_call: TRBD1
j_call: TRBJ1-1
clone_size: NA

cdr3_nt: TGCAGTGTCCTCCAGGGGAATGAGCAGTTCTTC
cdr3_aa: CSVLQGNEQFF
v_call: TRBV20-1
d_call: NA
j_call: TRBJ2-1
clone_size: NA

cdr3_nt: TGTGCCAGCAGCTTGGCCCCGCGGGGGTACAATGAGCAGTTCTTC
cdr3_aa: CASSLAPRGYNEQFF
v_call: TRBV5-6
d_call: TRBD2
j_call: TRBJ2-1
clone_size: NA

cdr3_nt: TGTGCCAGCAGCCAAGGACTAGCGATAAGCTCCTACAATGAGCAGTTCTTC
cdr3_aa: CASSQGLAISSYNEQFF
v_call: TRBV4-2
d_call: TRBD2
j_call: TRBJ2-1
clone_size: NA

cdr3_nt: TGTGCCAGCAGTTACTCGGCCACAGATACGCAGTATTTT
cdr3_aa: CASSYSATDTQYF
v_call: TRBV6-6
d_call: NA
j_call: TRBJ2-3
clone_size: few

cdr3_nt: TGCAGCGTCCGCGACGCCCAAGACAGCTACAATGAGCAGTTCTTC
cdr3_aa: CSVRDAQDSYNEQFF
v_call: TRBV29-1
d_call: NA
j_call: TRBJ2-1
clone_size: NA

cdr3_nt: TGTGCCAGCAGCTTACCTCACAGCGGCCAAGAGACCCAGTACTTC
cdr3_aa: CASSLPHSGQETQYF
v_call: TRBV5-6
d_call: NA
j_call: TRBJ2-5
clone_size: NA

cdr3_nt: TGTGCCAGCAGTTCATTCCGGGACACAGAGCAGTACTTC
cdr3_aa: CASSSFRDTEQYF
v_call: TRBV6-5
d_call: NA
j_call: TRBJ2-7
clone_size: once

cdr3_nt: TGTGCCAGCAGCCCTGGTAGGCAGGGTGGAGAAAAACTGTTTTTT
cdr3_aa: CASSPGRQGGEKLFF
v_call: TRBV11-2
d_call: NA
j_call: TRBJ1-4
clone_size: NA

cdr3_nt: TGTGCCAGCAGCTCCGTGCCCCGGGACACCGGGGAGCTGTTTTTT
cdr3_aa: CASSSVPRDTGELFF
v_call: TRBV5-4
d_call: NA
j_call: TRBJ2-2
clone_size: NA

cdr3_nt: TGTGCCTGGGGGACAGGGAACTATGGCTACACCTTC
cdr3_aa: CAWGTGNYGYTF
v_call: TRBV30
d_call: TRBD1
j_call: TRBJ1-2
clone_size: NA

cdr3_nt: TGTGCCAGCAGCTTAGGACGGGAAGGGCAGTACTTC
cdr3_aa: CASSLGREGQYF
v_call: TRBV7-8
d_call: NA
j_call: TRBJ2-7
clone_size: NA

cdr3_nt: TGTGCCAGCAGTGTTCCGGACAGGGGCTACGAGCAGTACTTC
cdr3_aa: CASSVPDRGYEQYF
v_call: TRBV2
d_call: TRBD1
j_call: TRBJ2-7
clone_size: NA

cdr3_nt: TGTGCCAGTAGCCTGATGGCAGGGCCGCTATTTCTCCAAGAGACCCAGTACTTC
cdr3_aa: CASSLMAGPLFLQETQYF
v_call: TRBV19
d_call: NA
j_call: TRBJ2-5
clone_size: NA

cdr3_nt: TGCGCCAGCAGTGAGTCGGGGACTAGCGGGGTAGGCAATGAGCAGTTCTTC
cdr3_aa: CASSESGTSGVGNEQFF
v_call: TRBV10-1
d_call: TRBD2
j_call: TRBJ2-1
clone_size: NA

cdr3_nt: TGTGCCAGCAGTTTTCCCCTCCCCAAGCGAGAGAGGGAGCAGTACTTC
cdr3_aa: CASSFPLPKREREQYF
v_call: TRBV28
d_call: NA
j_call: TRBJ2-7
clone_size: few

cdr3_nt: TGTGCCAGCAGCTGGAGGAAATCCTACAATGAGCAGTTCTTC
cdr3_aa: CASSWRKSYNEQFF
v_call: TRBV27
d_call: NA
j_call: TRBJ2-1
clone_size: NA

cdr3_nt: TGTGCCAGCAGTTTAGCGGGGGAACACTACGAGCAGTACTTC
cdr3_aa: CASSLAGEHYEQYF
v_call: TRBV27
d_call: TRBD2
j_call: TRBJ2-7
clone_size: NA

cdr3_nt: TGCGCCAGCAGCCAAGCCCCACCCAGATGGAGCACAGATACGCAGTATTTT
cdr3_aa: CASSQAPPRWSTDTQYF
v_call: TRBV4-1
d_call: NA
j_call: TRBJ2-3
clone_size: NA

cdr3_nt: TGCGCCAGCAGCCAGTGGACTAGCGGGGCGCCCCAGTACTTC
cdr3_aa: CASSQWTSGAPQYF
v_call: TRBV4-3
d_call: TRBD2
j_call: TRBJ2-5
clone_size: NA

cdr3_nt: TGTGCCAGCAGGCAGCGGGAGGGCACAGATACGCAGTATTTT
cdr3_aa: CASRQREGTDTQYF
v_call: TRBV5-4
d_call: TRBD2
j_call: TRBJ2-3
clone_size: NA

cdr3_nt: TGCGCCAGCAGCCAAGATCGACAGGGGAGAGAGCAGTACTTC
cdr3_aa: CASSQDRQGREQYF
v_call: TRBV4-3
d_call: TRBD1
j_call: TRBJ2-5
clone_size: NA

cdr3_nt: TGTGCCAGCAGTTTTAGGGACAGTTCCACCCCTCAAAACACAGATACGCAGTATTTT
cdr3_aa: CASSFRDSSTPQNTDTQYF
v_call: TRBV27
d_call: TRBD1
j_call: TRBJ2-3
clone_size: NA

cdr3_nt: TGTGCCAGCAGCTTAGTGGGGGGGGACACTGAAGCTTTCTTT
cdr3_aa: CASSLVGGDTEAFF
v_call: TRBV11-2
d_call: NA
j_call: TRBJ1-1
clone_size: NA

cdr3_nt: TGCGCCAGCAGCCAGGACAGCTCTGGGGCCAACGTCCTGACTTTC
cdr3_aa: CASSQDSSGANVLTF
v_call: TRBV5-1
d_call: NA
j_call: TRBJ2-6
clone_size: NA

cdr3_nt: TGCGCCAGCAGCCGGGACACCTTCCAAGAGACCCAGTACTTC
cdr3_aa: CASSRDTFQETQYF
v_call: TRBV5-1
d_call: NA
j_call: TRBJ2-5
clone_size: once

cdr3_nt: TGTGCCAGCAGTGAACCAGGGGGCAACCAGCCCCAGCATTTT
cdr3_aa: CASSEPGGNQPQHF
v_call: TRBV6-1
d_call: TRBD1
j_call: TRBJ1-5
clone_size: NA

cdr3_nt: TGCGCCAGCAGCTTTCGCGGGAGAGGCTCCTACGAGCAGTACTTC
cdr3_aa: CASSFRGRGSYEQYF
v_call: TRBV5-1
d_call: TRBD2
j_call: TRBJ2-7
clone_size: NA

cdr3_nt: TGTGCCTGGAGCTACCTGGACAGGGTAATCCCAATGCGATCTGGAAACACCATATATTTT
cdr3_aa: CAWSYLDRVIPMRSGNTIYF
v_call: TRBV30
d_call: TRBD1
j_call: TRBJ1-3
clone_size: NA